This TCR beta chain is drawn from a study of identifying expanded T cells in peripheral blood. The table came from immunoSEQ multiplex PCR; TCRdb's copy has only in-frame clones and leaves some out. There are some 95,000 clones in the sample; 88% occur only once, and approximately 5.3% lies in the top ten. Germline lookup yields CDR1 SGHRS and CDR2 YFSETQ. The length of the CDR3 is 13 residues. The ends were cut back, 2 bases at V and 7 bases at J, with 9 bases in the middle. Study findings and constraints: Technical replicates showed approximately 1.2 changed clones; around two weeks 15 to 20; four weeks 19. Two-week clone count variance significantly increased as total template count grew.

During the collection period, no donor immune events like infections were recorded. About this clone itself: Antigen unknown.

What was sequenced was blood. V is TRBV5-1 and J is TRBJ1-4; TRBD1 is a possible D gene (5 bases). The sequence was collected from a person aged 18 to 75 in good health. This chain's CDR3 is CASSFGAGEKLFF. The DNA of the CDR3 is TGCGCCAGCAGCTTTGGGGCCGGTGAAAAACTGTTTTTT.